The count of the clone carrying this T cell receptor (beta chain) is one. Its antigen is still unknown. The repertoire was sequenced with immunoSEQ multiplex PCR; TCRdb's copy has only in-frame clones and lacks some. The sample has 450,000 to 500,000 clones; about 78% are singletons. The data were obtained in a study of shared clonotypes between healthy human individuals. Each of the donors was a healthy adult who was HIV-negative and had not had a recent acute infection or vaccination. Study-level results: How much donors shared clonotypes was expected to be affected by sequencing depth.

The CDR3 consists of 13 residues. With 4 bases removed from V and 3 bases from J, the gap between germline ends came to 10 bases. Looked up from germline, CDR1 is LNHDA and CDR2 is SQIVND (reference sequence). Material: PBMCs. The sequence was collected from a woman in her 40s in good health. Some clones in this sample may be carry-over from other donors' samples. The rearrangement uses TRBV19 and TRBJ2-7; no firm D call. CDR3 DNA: TGTGCCAGTAGTACCATCCAAGGCTACGAGCAGTACTTC. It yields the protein CASSTIQGYEQYF.